Each of the 17 T cell receptor beta chains below was sequenced from the same sample in a study of memory CD4+ T cells and cytomegalovirus serostatus (dated by TCRdb to about 2019). Libraries were prepared through the immunoSEQ multiplex PCR assay. The source is immuneACCESS, and TCRdb retained only in-frame sequences with V and J called. Part of the clones is not carried over; for the studies checked, unresolved V genes explain less than half of this, and the remainder is unexplained. This sample is represented by about 56,000 clones; about four fifths of them were singletons. 0.4% of the sample rests with the top ten. Single viable CD3+CD4+CD8-CD45RO+ cells were sorted as memory CD4+ T cells on a FACSAria II. Sequencing was performed on memory CD4+ T cells from blood. These receptors originate from an adult in good health and CMV-seronegative.

The chain uses TRBV5-1 and TRBJ1-5; the D gene is possibly TRBD1 (5 bases). This CDR3 has 15 residues. Germline V gene sequence: CDR1 SGHRS, CDR2 YFSETQ. V lost 0 bases to trimming and J lost 2 bases, with 9 bases between them. The CDR3 reads CASSLGQGGNQPQHF. The DNA for the CDR3 is TGCGCCAGCAGCTTGGGACAAGGGGGCAATCAGCCCCAGCATTTT. The complete variable domain, with remaining parts taken from reference TRBV5-1 and TRBJ1-5, reads KAGVTQTPRYLIKTRGQQVTLSCSPISGHRSVSWYQQTPGQGLQFLFEYFSETQRNKGNFPGRFSGRQFSNSRSEMNVSTLELGDSALYLCASSLGQGGNQPQHFGDGTRLSIL.

The rearrangement links TRBV12-1 to TRBJ2-7; the table gives TRBD2 as D, unverified against the DNA. TRBV12-1 is a pseudogene locus. CDR3 length equals 15 residues. CDR3 sequence (DNA): TGTGCCAGCAGCTTTGCGTGCCGGGAGAAGTACGAGCAGTACTTC. As protein: CASSFACREKYEQYF.

The gene calls are TRBV5-1 and TRBJ2-1; D ambiguous. Germline CDR1 reads SGHRS; CDR2 reads YFSETQ. Trimming left V 0 bases short and J 0 bases short, with 7 bases between. This CDR3 region has 15 residues. The chain's CDR3 is CASSLDWSSYNEQFF. CDR3 DNA sequence: TGCGCCAGCAGCTTGGACTGGAGCTCCTACAATGAGCAGTTCTTC. The complete variable domain, with remaining parts taken from reference TRBV5-1 and TRBJ2-1, reads KAGVTQTPRYLIKTRGQQVTLSCSPISGHRSVSWYQQTPGQGLQFLFEYFSETQRNKGNFPGRFSGRQFSNSRSEMNVSTLELGDSALYLCASSLDWSSYNEQFFGPGTRLTVL.

This clone was counted once. The V gene is TRBV7-2, the J gene TRBJ2-3, with D possibly being TRBD1 (6 bases). The ends were cut back, 0 bases at V and 0 bases at J, with 16 bases in the middle. Germline V CDR1 and CDR2: SGHTA, FQGNSA. This CDR3 is 18 amino acids long. The CDR3 coding sequence is TGTGCCAGCAGCTTAGCGGTGAGGGGGTCTTCTAGCACAGATACGCAGTATTTT. Translated: CASSLAVRGSSSTDTQYF.

The gene calls are TRBV19 and TRBJ1-2; 9 bases align to TRBD1. The V gene's germline CDR1 is LNHDA and CDR2 SQIVND (reference sequence). V gave up 4 bases and J gave up 5 bases; unmatched junction bases: 8. This CDR3 is built from 15 residues. Here the CDR3 DNA reads TGTGCCAGTAGTACGAGCGATGGACAGGGGTATGGCTACACCTTC. Translated, it gives CASSTSDGQGYGYTF.

The V call is TRBV19, the J call TRBJ2-1; D possibly uses TRBD1 or TRBD2 (6 bases each). In germline, CDR1 is LNHDA, CDR2 SQIVND (reference sequence). V was shortened by 0 bases and J by 5 bases, with 17 bases between the two germline ends. CDR3 size: 17 residues. The CDR3 sequence: CASSIDGGRRGHNEQFF. CDR3 nucleotides: TGTGCCAGTAGTATAGATGGGGGGCGAAGAGGGCACAATGAGCAGTTCTTC.

The chain combines TRBV5-4 with TRBJ2-3; D could derive from TRBD1 or TRBD2 (6 bases each). Germline loops: CDR1 SGHNT, CDR2 YYREEE (reference sequence). CDR3 size: 17 residues. V gave up 3 bases and J gave up 2 bases, with 19 bases separating them. The CDR3 loop reads CASSSPGTRGPTDTQYF. The CDR3 nucleotides read TGTGCCAGCAGCTCCCCTGGGACCCGGGGGCCCACAGATACGCAGTATTTT. Combining the CDR3 with reference TRBV5-4 and TRBJ2-3 gives the whole variable domain ETGVTQSPTHLIKTRGQQVTLRCSSQSGHNTVSWYQQALGQGPQFIFQYYREEENGRGNFPPRFSGLQFPNYSSELNVNALELDDSALYLCASSSPGTRGPTDTQYFGPGTRLTVL.

The V and J genes are TRBV5-1 and TRBJ1-1; 9 bases match TRBD1. The CDR3 spans 12 residues. Germline-derived CDR1 and CDR2 are SGHRS and YFSETQ. The ends lost 4 bases at V and 8 bases at J; junction bases unmatched: 3. The CDR3 coding sequence is TGCGCCAGCAGCCAAGGACAGGGGGAAGCTTTCTTT. This gives the protein CASSQGQGEAFF.

This clone has only a few counts. This chain uses TRBV5-1 with TRBJ2-5, with 8 nucleotides matching TRBD2. Germline CDR1 is SGHRS and CDR2 is YFSETQ. This CDR3 spans 16 amino acids. The trim removed 7 bases at V and 2 bases at J, leaving 13 bases unmatched. The CDR3 region is CASSAGAQPGQETQYF. The DNA of the CDR3 is TGCGCCAGCTCAGCGGGGGCCCAACCGGGACAAGAGACCCAGTACTTC.

The V call is TRBV5-1, the J call TRBJ2-7; D is undetermined. The CDR3 spans 16 residues. Germline values: CDR1 SGHRS, CDR2 YFSETQ. V was clipped by 0 bases and J by 5 bases, with 18 bases between them. As DNA, the CDR3 is TGCGCCAGCAGCTTGGGGGTTTCCGACAAGGCCCACGAGCAGTACTTC. Amino acid sequence: CASSLGVSDKAHEQYF.

In its sample, this clone was seen a few times. V is TRBV2 and J is TRBJ2-7; 13 bases align to TRBD2. This CDR3 comprises 14 residues. Germline trimming cut 6 bases from V and 11 bases from J; bases unmatched to any gene: 10. CDR1 is SNHLY and CDR2 is FYNNEI in the germline V gene. The CDR3 region has the DNA TGTGCCAGCAGACTAGCGGGGGGGCGAGCGGGGGAGTACTTC. It codes for CASRLAGGRAGEYF.

CDR3 in amino acids: CASSLWTGKNIQYF. The CDR3 DNA sequence: TGTGCCAGCAGTTTATGGACAGGGAAAAACATTCAGTACTTC. The V gene is TRBV28, the J gene TRBJ2-4; the match to TRBD1 covers 7 bases. Germline CDR1 reads MDHEN; CDR2 reads SYDVKM. This CDR3 spans 14 amino acids. V shed 0 bases, J shed 4 bases, and the junction held 0 bases outside the gene matches.

The rearrangement uses TRBV5-1 and TRBJ1-1, with D maybe TRBD1 (5 bases). Between the trimmed V and J ends, which lost 3 bases and 3 bases, there was a span of 15 bases. Per germline, CDR1 SGHRS and CDR2 YFSETQ. This CDR3 region has 15 residues. CDR3: CASSYLTPTDTEAFF. The CDR3 DNA reads TGCGCCAGCAGCTACTTGACTCCGACAGACACTGAAGCTTTCTTT. The complete variable domain, with remaining parts taken from reference TRBV5-1 and TRBJ1-1, reads KAGVTQTPRYLIKTRGQQVTLSCSPISGHRSVSWYQQTPGQGLQFLFEYFSETQRNKGNFPGRFSGRQFSNSRSEMNVSTLELGDSALYLCASSYLTPTDTEAFFGQGTRLTVV.

This clone was observed a single time. This chain uses TRBV25-1 with TRBJ2-1; 9 nucleotides match TRBD1. This CDR3 has 14 amino acids. Germline V gene lookup returns CDR1 MGHDK and CDR2 SYGVNS. J was trimmed by 5 bases and V by 6 bases; bases with no gene match: 5. CDR3 protein: CASSTGGWDNEQFF. In DNA form, the CDR3 reads TGTGCCAGCAGCACAGGGGGCTGGGACAATGAGCAGTTCTTC.

The V gene is TRBV7-9, the J gene TRBJ2-2; D remains ambiguous. Germline-derived CDR1 and CDR2 are SEHNR and FQNEAQ (reference sequence). Trimming removed 6 bases at V and 1 base at J, with 6 bases between. The CDR3 sequence is 13 residues long. In DNA, the CDR3 is TGTGCCAGCAGTCTCTTGAACACCGGGGAGCTGTTTTTT. Its translation is CASSLLNTGELFF.

This chain connects TRBV5-6 to TRBJ2-3; no clear D. The length of the CDR3 is 11 residues. CDR1 is SGHDT and CDR2 is YYEEEE in the germline V gene. Trimming removed 4 bases from V and 3 bases from J, with 3 bases in between. CDR3 residues: CASSRTDTQYF. The CDR3 DNA is TGTGCCAGCAGCAGGACAGATACGCAGTATTTT. The entire variable domain, with the rest obtained from reference TRBV5-6 and TRBJ2-3, is as follows: DAGVTQSPTHLIKTRGQQVTLRCSPKSGHDTVSWYQQALGQGPQFIFQYYEEEERQRGNFPDRFSGHQFPNYSSELNVNALLLGDSALYLCASSRTDTQYFGPGTRLTVL.

A single count supports this clone. This chain connects TRBV5-6 to TRBJ2-3; D is undetermined. The germline V gene has CDR1 SGHDT and CDR2 YYEEEE. CDR3 length: 16 residues. V was trimmed by 4 bases and J by 0 bases, leaving 15 bases between them. CDR3 sequence: CASSPILRVSTDTQYF. CDR3 bases: TGTGCCAGCAGCCCTATCCTTCGCGTAAGCACAGATACGCAGTATTTT.